This T cell receptor (beta chain) stems from a study of spatial heterogeneity in lung cancer. Study information: Compared with alpha-chain sequences, beta-chain sequences were consistently detected in greater numbers.

Indicated time point: blood at routine non-recurrence follow-up after resection. Looked up from germline, CDR1 is SNHLY and CDR2 is FYNNEI. Trimming shortened V by 5 bases and J by 0 bases, and 2 bases separated the two germline ends. The CDR3 extends over 11 amino acids. Each molecule of TCR cDNA was tagged with one unique molecular identifier. MiXCR was run by TCRdb on the 5' RACE reads, yielding one entry per CDR3 protein. The data contain roughly 99,000 distinct CDR3 sequences, approximately 19% of them singletons. There are many counts of this clonotype. The genes are TRBV2 and TRBJ2-7; no clear D. This specimen consisted of PBMCs, obtained at follow-up. The receptor was isolated from a male donor with early-stage non-small cell lung cancer. The DNA of the CDR3 is TGTGCCAGCAGTCCCTCCTACGAGCAGTACTTC. Its translation is CASSPSYEQYF.